This T cell receptor (beta chain) was documented in a study of T cell responses to AZD1222 COVID-19 vaccine. General study findings and limits: Only six people who got AZD1222 tested seropositive at baseline.

Notes on this clone: Its antigen is undetermined.

The protocol was immunoSEQ multiplex PCR, while the TCRdb copy is restricted to in-frame clones and leaves out a portion. Counted here are approximately 120,000 clones, around 87% occurring once; the ten biggest clones make up 10%. This clonotype was sampled from an adult in good health. The material was peripheral blood, obtained on day 0 of AZD1222 vaccination.

This CDR3 is CASRRTAVTPDTQYF. As DNA, the CDR3 is TGTGCCAGCAGGCGGACAGCCGTGACGCCAGATACGCAGTATTTT. The chain recombines TRBV21-1 with TRBJ2-3; the table assigns TRBD1, which was not confirmed against the DNA. TRBV21-1 is a pseudogene locus. CDR3 length equals 15 residues.